Listed here are 22 T cell receptor beta chains from one sample, sequenced in a study of CD8+ T cells in alopecia areata. RNA was extracted and reverse transcribed into cDNA as the sequencing template. Measured with immunoSEQ multiplex PCR; TCRdb has only the in-frame clones, and not every one. This table has more than 150,000 clones, just under 60% appearing once. The sample was CD4+ T cells sorted from blood, taken at week 0. These receptor sequences come from a human donor with alopecia areata.

The genes are TRBV7-8 and TRBJ1-2; D gene ambiguous. CDR3 size: 16 residues. Germline V gives CDR1 SGHVS, CDR2 FQNEAQ. The germline V and J ends were trimmed by 4 bases and 0 bases, with 15 bases remaining between them. The CDR3 spells CASSSRRRGANYGYTF. Written as DNA, the CDR3 is TGTGCCAGCAGCTCGCGCCGACGGGGAGCTAACTATGGCTACACCTTC. The full variable domain, rest sourced from reference TRBV7-8 and TRBJ1-2, is GAGVSQSPRYKVAKRGQDVALRCDPISGHVSLFWYQQALGQGPEFLTYFQNEAQLDKSGLPSDRFFAERPEGSVSTLKIQRTQQEDSAVYLCASSSRRRGANYGYTFGSGTRLTVV.

The V call is TRBV7-9, the J call TRBJ1-2, with 7 bases aligning to TRBD1. The CDR3 runs to 15 residues. Germline lookup yields CDR1 SEHNR and CDR2 FQNEAQ (reference sequence). V lost 5 bases, J lost 6 bases, and 12 bases stayed unmatched. This chain's CDR3 is CASSPARRTGNGYTF. CDR3 coding DNA: TGTGCCAGCAGCCCAGCGCGCAGGACAGGAAATGGCTACACCTTC.

A single count supports this clone. The rearrangement uses TRBV15 and TRBJ2-7; TRBD2 is a possible D gene (6 bases). The length of the CDR3 is 14 residues. V was cut by 0 bases and J by 4 bases, with 10 bases left in between. Germline V gives CDR1 LNHNV, CDR2 YYDKDF (reference sequence). The CDR3 region has the DNA TGTGCCACCAGCAGAGATCTCCGGGGGTACGAGCAGTACTTC. Translated, it gives CATSRDLRGYEQYF.

This clone occurred a few times. The chain has TRBV28 and TRBJ2-1, with 7 bases matching TRBD1. CDR1 is MDHEN and CDR2 is SYDVKM in the germline V gene. The CDR3 extends over 15 amino acids. The junction had 6 bases not matched to a gene; V was cut back by 1 base and J by 6 bases. The CDR3 region has the DNA TGTGCCAGCAGTTTATTGTCAGGGGGTCGCAATGAGCAGTTCTTC. This translates into CASSLLSGGRNEQFF.

V usage is TRBV7-9 and J usage is TRBJ1-1; D ambiguous. Trimming took 2 bases from V and 3 from J, leaving 10 bases between them. The length of the CDR3 is 14 residues. CDR1 and CDR2 (germline): SEHNR, FQNEAQ (reference sequence). Here the CDR3 DNA reads TGTGCCAGCAGCTTAAAGTCACCCCACACTGAAGCTTTCTTT. Translated: CASSLKSPHTEAFF.

V gene TRBV7-9 combines with J gene TRBJ1-4; the D is unclear. V lost 0 bases to trimming and J lost 7 bases, with 15 bases between them. Germline V gene sequence: CDR1 SEHNR, CDR2 FQNEAQ (reference sequence). The CDR3 extends over 16 amino acids. The CDR3 protein is CASSLAGRGFREKLFF. The CDR3, as DNA: TGTGCCAGCAGCTTAGCTGGGAGAGGCTTCCGTGAAAAACTGTTTTTT.

DNA for the CDR3: TGTGCCAGCAGCTTTGCAGGGGTCACCGGGGAGCTGTTTTTT. It is translated as CASSFAGVTGELFF. The J gene is TRBJ2-2, the V gene TRBV5-4; D is perhaps TRBD1 (6 bases). Germline loops: CDR1 SGHNT, CDR2 YYREEE (reference sequence). CDR3 length equals 14 residues. V was clipped by 2 bases and J by 4 bases, with 9 bases between them.

V gene TRBV28 combines with J gene TRBJ1-1; D not resolved. Trimming removed 6 bases at V and 8 bases at J, with 19 bases between. The V gene's germline CDR1 is MDHEN and CDR2 SYDVKM. The CDR3 consists of 14 residues. The DNA for the CDR3 is TGTGCCAGCAGACTCCGGGCCCCTCGTCCGGAAGCTTTCTTT. Protein: CASRLRAPRPEAFF.

This clone was counted only a few times. The chain uses TRBV19 and TRBJ2-2; 7 bases map to TRBD1. V was clipped by 7 bases and J by 3 bases; unmatched bases: 5. Germline V gives CDR1 LNHDA, CDR2 SQIVND (reference sequence). This CDR3 contains 14 residues. CDR3 bases: TGTGCCAGTACGGGACAGAGATACACCGGGGAGCTGTTTTTT. Amino acid sequence: CASTGQRYTGELFF.

Concerning this clone itself: Different DNA sequences within this sample yield the same CDR3. The rearrangement links TRBV29-1 to TRBJ2-7, with 8 bases aligning to TRBD1. The CDR3 sequence is 13 residues long. V dropped 7 bases and J dropped 4; count of bases not matched to a gene: 9. In germline, CDR1 is SQVTM, CDR2 ANQGSEA. The CDR3: CSATRTGSYEQYF. Written as DNA, the CDR3 is TGCAGCGCTACGAGGACAGGGTCTTACGAGCAGTACTTC.

A few counts support this clone. The chain uses TRBV19 and TRBJ1-2; D might be TRBD1 (5 bases). CDR1 and CDR2 (germline): LNHDA, SQIVND (reference sequence). The ends were cut back, 2 bases at V and 5 bases at J, with 12 bases in the middle. The CDR3 totals 14 residues. CDR3 residues: CASSIIQGGYGYTF. The DNA for the CDR3 is TGTGCCAGTAGTATAATCCAGGGAGGGTATGGCTACACCTTC.

This clone was counted between two and nine times. The V gene is TRBV29-1, the J gene TRBJ1-1; D gene ambiguous. The CDR3 is 13 amino acids. The V and J ends lost 3 bases and 0 bases respectively, with 8 bases between them. Germline loops: CDR1 SQVTM, CDR2 ANQGSEA. For the CDR3, the DNA is TGCAGCGTTGAGTCAGCGCTGAACACTGAAGCTTTCTTT. Amino acid sequence: CSVESALNTEAFF.

The rearrangement uses TRBV2 and TRBJ1-3; the D is unclear. The length of the CDR3 is 12 residues. Trimming cost V 6 bases and J 1 base, with 4 bases left between them. Germline loops: CDR1 SNHLY, CDR2 FYNNEI. The CDR3 is CASRASGNTIYF. CDR3 bases: TGTGCCAGCAGGGCGTCTGGAAACACCATATATTTT.

The genes are TRBV2 and TRBJ2-5, with TRBD2 matching 7 bases. The J segment lost 5 bases and the V segment lost 7 bases, leaving 7 bases of the junction unmatched. This CDR3 is built from 13 residues. CDR1 SNHLY and CDR2 FYNNEI come from the germline V gene. CDR3 sequence (DNA): TGTGCCAGCAACGTTCGACTAGCCGAGACCCAGTACTTC. Protein product: CASNVRLAETQYF.

In the case of this clone: One end of the junction is discordant with germline, which a read error may explain. The chain has TRBV7-9 and TRBJ1-1; possibly TRBD1 for D (6 bases). This CDR3 contains 13 residues. In germline, CDR1 is SEHNR, CDR2 FQNEAQ (reference sequence). CDR3 protein: CASSLGANRDVDF. The CDR3 bases are TGTGCCAGCAGCTTAGGGGCGAACAGGGATGTGGACTTT. Complete variable domain (other parts from reference TRBV7-9 and TRBJ1-1): DTGVSQNPRHKITKRGQNVTFRCDPISEHNRLYWYRQTLGQGPEFLTYFQNEAQLEKSRLLSDRFSAERPKGSFSTLEIQRTEQGDSAMYLCASSLGANRDVDFGQGTRLTVV.

This rearrangement joins TRBV29-1 to TRBJ2-3; 9 nucleotides align to TRBD2. The length of the CDR3 is 15 residues. The germline V gene has CDR1 SQVTM and CDR2 ANQGSEA. Trimming cost V 7 bases and J 5 bases; bases outside gene matches: 13. CDR3 nucleotides: TGCAGCGCCCAGGGAGCGGGGGGTTATGGAGATACGCAGTATTTT. This gives the protein CSAQGAGGYGDTQYF.

In its sample, this clone was seen once. The V call is TRBV2, the J call TRBJ2-7; D not certain. V gave up 6 bases and J gave up 2 bases, with 5 bases separating them. CDR1 is SNHLY and CDR2 is FYNNEI in the germline V gene. This CDR3 comprises 11 residues. CDR3 sequence: CASSLTYEQYF. The CDR3 DNA is TGTGCCAGCAGCCTCACCTACGAGCAGTACTTC. The full variable domain, in which reference TRBV2 and TRBJ2-7 provide the parts outside the CDR3, is EPEVTQTPSHQVTQMGQEVILRCVPISNHLYFYWYRQILGQKVEFLVSFYNNEISEKSEIFDDQFSVERPDGSNFTLKIRSTKLEDSAMYFCASSLTYEQYFGPGTRLTVT.

The chain combines TRBV30 with TRBJ1-6; D is unclear. Germline CDR1 and CDR2: GTSNPN and SVGIG (reference sequence). The germline V and J ends were trimmed by 3 bases and 1 base, with 7 bases remaining between them. The CDR3 is 14 residues long. CDR3: CAWRARSYNSPLHF. Here the CDR3 DNA reads TGTGCCTGGAGGGCACGGTCCTATAATTCACCCCTCCACTTT.

This clone has only one observation. This chain connects TRBV6-6 to TRBJ1-6, with 10 nucleotides matching TRBD1. The CDR3 loop spans 14 amino acids. V was pared by 7 bases and J by 11 bases, with 8 bases of the junction left unmatched. The germline gives CDR1 MNHNY, CDR2 SVGAGI (reference sequence). In DNA, the CDR3 is TGTGCCAGCACCCGGGACAGGGGCTGGGCACCCCTCCACTTT. Translating gives CASTRDRGWAPLHF.

The genes are TRBV29-1 and TRBJ2-2; no definite D call. The CDR3 is 13 amino acids. Deletions cut 6 bases from V and 6 bases from J, with 14 bases between. From germline, CDR1 is SQVTM and CDR2 ANQGSEA. The CDR3 loop is CSVETNLAGELFF. CDR3 nucleotide sequence: TGCAGCGTCGAAACTAACTTGGCCGGGGAGCTGTTTTTT.

The chain is built from TRBV6-6 and TRBJ1-1; D uncertain. V lost 2 bases, J lost 8 bases, and 6 bases lay in between. Germline V gives CDR1 MNHNY, CDR2 SVGAGI (reference sequence). The CDR3 runs to 11 residues. CDR3 DNA: TGTGCCAGCAGTTACAGAGGGGAAGCTTTCTTT. This sequence encodes CASSYRGEAFF.

The chain uses TRBV29-1 and TRBJ1-5; no firm D call. The germline CDR1 and CDR2 sequences are SQVTM and ANQGSEA. The ends were cut back, 1 base at V and 4 bases at J, with 8 bases in the middle. The CDR3 has 13 amino acids. The DNA of the CDR3 is TGCAGCGTTGAAGGGGGAGTAAATCAGCCCCAGCATTTT. As protein: CSVEGGVNQPQHF.